What follows describes a single T cell receptor beta chain. One end of the junction is discordant with germline, which a read error may explain. Constant-region reverse primers amplified full-length variable regions, followed by semi-nested Nested Universal Primer A PCR. One entry per CDR3 protein, called by TCRdb with MiXCR from the 5' RACE reads. In the table there are 55,000 to 75,000 distinct CDR3 sequences, around 30% of which are singletons. Per germline, CDR1 SGHTA and CDR2 FQGTGA. CDR3 size: 16 residues. This TCR derives from a female donor with breast cancer. The sequenced material came from tumor-infiltrating naive CD4+ T cells sorted from the breast tumor. Subset denoted: naive CD4+ T cells, CD4+CD45RA+CD25-. This chain connects TRBV7-3 to TRBJ2-2; the D gene is possibly TRBD2 (6 bases). The CDR3 sequence: CAGSLNAGKLSGELFF. In DNA, the CDR3 is TGTGCCGGCAGCTTAAACGCGGGGAAGTTGTCCGGGGAGCTGTTTTTT.